This is a list of T cell receptor beta chains from one sample in a study of a mutant IDH1 vaccine in newly diagnosed glioma. No antigen has been identified for these receptors. TCRdb's copy holds only in-frame clones and misses some; the assay was immunoSEQ multiplex PCR. The sample consists of 56,000 or so clones, roughly 72% of them appearing once. Source: PBMCs, taken from a glioma patient whose treatment included an IDH1 peptide vaccine. The receptors shown here come from a woman aged 40 to 50 with glioma. Some clones in this sample may be carry-over from other donors' samples. Each CDR3 is given with its conserved first and last residue. A D gene is named only where the DNA matches it firmly. Clone size is stated in some rows and not others, as once, few, many or a class when expanded.

J gene: TRBJ1-5
clone size: NA
D gene: NA
V gene: TRBV10-1
CDR3 DNA: TGCGCCAGCTCGGAGGGTAGGGATCAGCCCCAGCATTTT
CDR3 protein: CASSEGRDQPQHF

J gene: TRBJ1-4
clone size: NA
D gene: NA
V gene: TRBV25-1
CDR3 DNA: TGTGCCAGCAGTGTCGGTCAGGGTAAAGAAAAACTGTTTTTT
CDR3 protein: CASSVGQGKEKLFF

J gene: TRBJ1-5
clone size: NA
D gene: NA
V gene: TRBV25-1
CDR3 DNA: TGTGCCAGCAGTGAGTGGCAGCTAAATCAGCCCCAGCATTTT
CDR3 protein: CASSEWQLNQPQHF

J gene: TRBJ1-2
clone size: few
D gene: NA
V gene: TRBV19
CDR3 DNA: TGTGCCAGTAGGAAACAGAACTATGGCTACACCTTC
CDR3 protein: CASRKQNYGYTF

J gene: TRBJ1-1
clone size: NA
D gene: NA
V gene: TRBV6-5
CDR3 DNA: TGTGCCAGCAGTAGGGACACATTTGGGTTCACTGAAGCTTTCTTT
CDR3 protein: CASSRDTFGFTEAFF

J gene: TRBJ2-1
clone size: NA
D gene: NA
V gene: TRBV29-1
CDR3 DNA: TGCAGCGTGGGACCCCGCGGTGAGCAGTTCTTC
CDR3 protein: CSVGPRGEQFF

J gene: TRBJ2-7
clone size: few
D gene: NA
V gene: TRBV25-1
CDR3 DNA: TGTGCCAGCAGTGCGGGCCTCCCCAGGCAGTACTTC
CDR3 protein: CASSAGLPRQYF

J gene: TRBJ1-4
clone size: NA
D gene: NA
V gene: TRBV5-6
CDR3 DNA: TGTGCCAGCAGCTTGGGGGGGGAACTTAATGAAAAACTGTTTTTT
CDR3 protein: CASSLGGELNEKLFF

J gene: TRBJ1-2
clone size: NA
D gene: NA
V gene: TRBV4-1
CDR3 DNA: TGCGCCAGCAGCCAGAGGGAGATGGCTGGGGGGTACGGCTACACCTTC
CDR3 protein: CASSQREMAGGYGYTF

J gene: TRBJ1-5
clone size: NA
D gene: NA
V gene: TRBV4-3
CDR3 DNA: TGCGCCAGCAGCCAAGGAGGGCCGGGTTTCGGCAATCAGCCCCAGCATTTT
CDR3 protein: CASSQGGPGFGNQPQHF

J gene: TRBJ2-5
clone size: NA
D gene: NA
V gene: TRBV29-1
CDR3 DNA: TGCAGCGTGCCAAGGATAGGGGCCCGAGAGACCCAGTACTTC
CDR3 protein: CSVPRIGARETQYF

J gene: TRBJ2-7
clone size: few
D gene: TRBD1
V gene: TRBV11-2
CDR3 DNA: TGTGCCAGCAGCCCCGGGACAGTCCCCTACGAGCAGTACTTC
CDR3 protein: CASSPGTVPYEQYF

J gene: TRBJ1-1
clone size: NA
D gene: NA
V gene: TRBV27
CDR3 DNA: TGTGCCAGCATCCGACTAGGGGGGGGCACTGAAGCTTTCTTT
CDR3 protein: CASIRLGGGTEAFF

J gene: TRBJ2-3
clone size: NA
D gene: TRBD2
V gene: TRBV7-9
CDR3 DNA: TGTGCCAGCAGCTTTAGCGGGGGGGCGAATACGCAGTATTTT
CDR3 protein: CASSFSGGANTQYF

J gene: TRBJ1-2
clone size: NA
D gene: NA
V gene: TRBV7-3
CDR3 DNA: TGTGCCAGCAGCCCTACAGGGACCTATGGCTACACCTTC
CDR3 protein: CASSPTGTYGYTF

J gene: TRBJ2-3
clone size: once
D gene: TRBD1
V gene: TRBV5-4
CDR3 DNA: TGTGCCAGCAGCTTGGGTGGACAGGGGGCAGATACGCAGTATTTT
CDR3 protein: CASSLGGQGADTQYF

J gene: TRBJ1-1
clone size: once
D gene: NA
V gene: TRBV5-1
CDR3 DNA: TGCGCCAGCAGCTTACCGCGGGGAGGGAACACTGAAGCTTTCTTT
CDR3 protein: CASSLPRGGNTEAFF

J gene: TRBJ1-5
clone size: few
D gene: TRBD1
V gene: TRBV19
CDR3 DNA: TGTGCCAGTAGTACCGACAGGGGACATCAGCCCCAGCATTTT
CDR3 protein: CASSTDRGHQPQHF

J gene: TRBJ2-1
clone size: NA
D gene: TRBD2
V gene: TRBV6-5
CDR3 DNA: TGTGCCAGCAGTTACTCGCTAGCGGGGGGGTTCAATGAGCAGTTCTTC
CDR3 protein: CASSYSLAGGFNEQFF

J gene: TRBJ2-7
clone size: NA
D gene: TRBD1
V gene: TRBV25-1
CDR3 DNA: TGTGCCAGCAGTGATCCCGACAGGGTGCCAAACTACGAGCAGTACTTC
CDR3 protein: CASSDPDRVPNYEQYF

J gene: TRBJ2-5
clone size: NA
D gene: NA
V gene: TRBV21-1
CDR3 DNA: TGTGCCAGATTGCGGGGGGGCCCCCAAAAGACCCAGTACTTC
CDR3 protein: CARLRGGPQKTQYF

J gene: TRBJ2-7
clone size: few
D gene: NA
V gene: TRBV10-3
CDR3 DNA: TGTGCCATCAGCGGAGGGACTTCCTTCCACGAGCAGTACTTC
CDR3 protein: CAISGGTSFHEQYF

J gene: TRBJ1-2
clone size: NA
D gene: TRBD1
V gene: TRBV7-9
CDR3 DNA: TGTGCCAGCAGCTCGGGACAGGGGTACGGCTACACCTTC
CDR3 protein: CASSSGQGYGYTF

J gene: TRBJ1-2
clone size: NA
D gene: NA
V gene: TRBV10-2
CDR3 DNA: TGCGCCAGCAGAAAGACCAATGGCTACACCTTC
CDR3 protein: CASRKTNGYTF

J gene: TRBJ2-6
clone size: few
D gene: NA
V gene: TRBV7-9
CDR3 DNA: TGTGCCCTACCGGGCTCTGGGGCCAACGTCCTGACTTTC
CDR3 protein: CALPGSGANVLTF

J gene: TRBJ2-5
clone size: NA
D gene: TRBD2
V gene: TRBV6-6
CDR3 DNA: TGTGCCAGTCGGGGGGGGGCCACCCAGACCCAGTACTTC
CDR3 protein: CASRGGATQTQYF

J gene: TRBJ1-1
clone size: NA
D gene: NA
V gene: TRBV4-2
CDR3 DNA: TGTGCCAGCAGCCGGGGATTGGCCTTGAACACTGAAGCTTTCTTT
CDR3 protein: CASSRGLALNTEAFF

J gene: TRBJ2-5
clone size: NA
D gene: TRBD2
V gene: TRBV18
CDR3 DNA: TGTGCCAGCTCCGAGACTAGCGTGGAGGAGACCCAGTACTTC
CDR3 protein: CASSETSVEETQYF

J gene: TRBJ1-5
clone size: NA
D gene: NA
V gene: TRBV21-1
CDR3 DNA: TGTGCCAGCAGCAAACGACCTACGAGGGACAATCAGCCCCAGCATTTT
CDR3 protein: CASSKRPTRDNQPQHF

J gene: TRBJ2-7
clone size: NA
D gene: NA
V gene: TRBV5-4
CDR3 DNA: TGTGCCAGCAGCTTGGGGGGAGGACAAGGGGTATTC
CDR3 protein: CASSLGGGQGVF

J gene: TRBJ2-2
clone size: few
D gene: NA
V gene: TRBV7-9
CDR3 DNA: TGTGCCAGCAGCCCTCCCGGGGGGCCGAACACCGGGGAGCTGTTTTTT
CDR3 protein: CASSPPGGPNTGELFF

J gene: TRBJ1-4
clone size: few
D gene: NA
V gene: TRBV11-2
CDR3 DNA: TGTGCCAGCAGCCTTATACCCCCCCGACTGGGGGTTAAAAGTGAAAAACTGTTTTTT
CDR3 protein: CASSLIPPRLGVKSEKLFF

J gene: TRBJ2-3
clone size: NA
D gene: TRBD1
V gene: TRBV4-1
CDR3 DNA: TGCGCCAGCAGCCAGCCCCAGGGGGCGAACACAGATACGCAGTATTTT
CDR3 protein: CASSQPQGANTDTQYF

J gene: TRBJ1-5
clone size: NA
D gene: NA
V gene: TRBV19
CDR3 DNA: TGTGCCAGTAGTATAAGGTGGGCGGATCAGCCCCAGCATTTT
CDR3 protein: CASSIRWADQPQHF

J gene: TRBJ1-3
clone size: NA
D gene: TRBD1
V gene: TRBV5-1
CDR3 DNA: TGCGCCAGCAGCCCAGGGGGCTCTGGAAACACCATATATTTT
CDR3 protein: CASSPGGSGNTIYF

J gene: TRBJ1-3
clone size: NA
D gene: TRBD1
V gene: TRBV5-1
CDR3 DNA: TGCGCCAGCAGCCGCGGGGGGACAGAAGGAAACACCATATATTTT
CDR3 protein: CASSRGGTEGNTIYF

J gene: TRBJ1-1
clone size: NA
D gene: NA
V gene: TRBV5-1
CDR3 DNA: TGCGCCAGCAGCCCCGCCGGGGCGCGGAACACTGAAGCTTTCTTT
CDR3 protein: CASSPAGARNTEAFF

J gene: TRBJ2-3
clone size: medium-sized
D gene: NA
V gene: TRBV2
CDR3 DNA: TGTGCCAGCAGTGAAGCCGGGACTAGCACAGATACGCAGTATTTT
CDR3 protein: CASSEAGTSTDTQYF

J gene: TRBJ2-7
clone size: few
D gene: NA
V gene: TRBV10-3
CDR3 DNA: TGTGCCATCAGTGGACCAGTGACGGGGCCGGGCTCCTACGAGCAGTACTTC
CDR3 protein: CAISGPVTGPGSYEQYF

J gene: TRBJ2-7
clone size: NA
D gene: NA
V gene: TRBV7-9
CDR3 DNA: TGTGCCAGCAGCTTAGGGTATAGTTCCTACGAGCAGTACTTC
CDR3 protein: CASSLGYSSYEQYF

J gene: TRBJ2-3
clone size: NA
D gene: TRBD2
V gene: TRBV7-3
CDR3 DNA: TGTGCCAGCAGCTTAACGCAAGCCCGGACTAGACGGGGGGCAGATACGCAGTATTTT
CDR3 protein: CASSLTQARTRRGADTQYF

J gene: TRBJ2-4
clone size: once
D gene: NA
V gene: TRBV6-1
CDR3 DNA: TGTGCCAGCAGTGGCCATGTTAGGGCCAAAAACATTCAGTACTTC
CDR3 protein: CASSGHVRAKNIQYF

J gene: TRBJ2-1
clone size: NA
D gene: TRBD1
V gene: TRBV5-6
CDR3 DNA: TGTGCCAGCAGCGCGCGGGACAGGGGGAGGAATGAGCAGTTCTTC
CDR3 protein: CASSARDRGRNEQFF

J gene: TRBJ1-4
clone size: few
D gene: NA
V gene: TRBV4-2
CDR3 DNA: TGTGCCAGCAGCCAAGGAGGTTCCTTTGCCTCAACTAATGAAAAACTGTTTTTT
CDR3 protein: CASSQGGSFASTNEKLFF

J gene: TRBJ2-1
clone size: NA
D gene: NA
V gene: TRBV5-5
CDR3 DNA: TGTGCCAGCAGCTTGGAGAGTAATGAGCAGTTCTTC
CDR3 protein: CASSLESNEQFF

J gene: TRBJ1-1
clone size: once
D gene: NA
V gene: TRBV11-2
CDR3 DNA: TGTGCCAGCAGCTTAGATCAAGGGACCACTGAAGCTTTCTTT
CDR3 protein: CASSLDQGTTEAFF

J gene: TRBJ1-1
clone size: NA
D gene: TRBD1
V gene: TRBV19
CDR3 DNA: TGTGCCAGTAGCATCCGGGACAGGGGCACTGAAGCTTTCTTT
CDR3 protein: CASSIRDRGTEAFF

J gene: TRBJ2-5
clone size: few
D gene: NA
V gene: TRBV29-1
CDR3 DNA: TGCAGCGTCGAGGGGGGAACCCAAGAGACCCAGTACTTC
CDR3 protein: CSVEGGTQETQYF

J gene: TRBJ2-3
clone size: NA
D gene: NA
V gene: TRBV19
CDR3 DNA: TGTGCCAGTAGTATATTGGGGGCCATCACAGATACGCAGTATTTT
CDR3 protein: CASSILGAITDTQYF

J gene: TRBJ1-3
clone size: NA
D gene: NA
V gene: TRBV5-1
CDR3 DNA: TGCGCCAGCAGCTTGGAGGCATGGGGAAACACCATATATTTT
CDR3 protein: CASSLEAWGNTIYF

J gene: TRBJ2-5
clone size: NA
D gene: NA
V gene: TRBV6-1
CDR3 DNA: TGTGCCAGTTCTGGAGAAGTTCAAGAGACCCAGTACTTC
CDR3 protein: CASSGEVQETQYF

J gene: TRBJ1-3
clone size: once
D gene: TRBD1
V gene: TRBV30
CDR3 DNA: TGTGCCTGGAGAATCCTTAAACAGGGGGCCGACGGAAACACCATATATTTT
CDR3 protein: CAWRILKQGADGNTIYF